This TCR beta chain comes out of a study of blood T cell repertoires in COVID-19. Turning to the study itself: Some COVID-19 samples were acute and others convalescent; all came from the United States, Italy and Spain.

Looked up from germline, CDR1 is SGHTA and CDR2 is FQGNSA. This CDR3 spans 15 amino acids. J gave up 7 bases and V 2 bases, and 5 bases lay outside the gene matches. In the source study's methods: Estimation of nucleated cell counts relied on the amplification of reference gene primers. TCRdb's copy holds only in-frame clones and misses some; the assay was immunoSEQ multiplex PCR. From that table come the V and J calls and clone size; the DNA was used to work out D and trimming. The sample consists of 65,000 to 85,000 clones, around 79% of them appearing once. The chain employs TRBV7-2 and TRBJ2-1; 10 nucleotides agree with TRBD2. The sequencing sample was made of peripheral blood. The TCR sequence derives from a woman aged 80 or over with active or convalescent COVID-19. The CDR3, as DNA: TGTGCCAGCAGCTTACTCAGCGGGGGGGCTAATGAGCAGTTCTTC. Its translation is CASSLLSGGANEQFF. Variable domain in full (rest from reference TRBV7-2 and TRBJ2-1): GAGVSQSPSNKVTEKGKDVELRCDPISGHTALYWYRQSLGQGLEFLIYFQGNSAPDKSGLPSDRFSAERTGGSVSTLTIQRTQQEDSAVYLCASSLLSGGANEQFFGPGTRLTVL.